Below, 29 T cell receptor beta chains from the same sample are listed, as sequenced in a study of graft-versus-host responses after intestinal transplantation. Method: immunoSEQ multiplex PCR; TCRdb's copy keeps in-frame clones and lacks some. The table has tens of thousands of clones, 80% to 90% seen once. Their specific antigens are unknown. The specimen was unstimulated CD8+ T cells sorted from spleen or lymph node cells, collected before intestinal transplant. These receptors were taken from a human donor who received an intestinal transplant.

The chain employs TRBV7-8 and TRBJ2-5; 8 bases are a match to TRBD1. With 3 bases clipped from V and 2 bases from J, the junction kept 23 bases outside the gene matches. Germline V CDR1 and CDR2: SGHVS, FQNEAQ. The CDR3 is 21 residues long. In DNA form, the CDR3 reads TGTGCCAGCAGCTTCGTGGGACAGGCCCTACCCCGGGGGCCAAAACAAGAGACCCAGTACTTC. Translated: CASSFVGQALPRGPKQETQYF.

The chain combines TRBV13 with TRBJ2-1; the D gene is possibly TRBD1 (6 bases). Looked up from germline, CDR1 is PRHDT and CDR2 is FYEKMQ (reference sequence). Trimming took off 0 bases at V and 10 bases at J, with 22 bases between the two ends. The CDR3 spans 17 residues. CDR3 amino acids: CASSLGPGGGPTWEQFF. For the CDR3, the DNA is TGTGCCAGCAGCTTAGGGCCCGGTGGGGGCCCGACATGGGAGCAGTTCTTC.

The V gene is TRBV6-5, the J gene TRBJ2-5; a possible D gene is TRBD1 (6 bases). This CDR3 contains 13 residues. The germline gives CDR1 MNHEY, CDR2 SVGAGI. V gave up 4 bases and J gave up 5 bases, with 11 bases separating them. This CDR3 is CASSFGGSETQYF. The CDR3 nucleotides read TGTGCCAGCAGTTTTGGGGGCTCGGAGACCCAGTACTTC.

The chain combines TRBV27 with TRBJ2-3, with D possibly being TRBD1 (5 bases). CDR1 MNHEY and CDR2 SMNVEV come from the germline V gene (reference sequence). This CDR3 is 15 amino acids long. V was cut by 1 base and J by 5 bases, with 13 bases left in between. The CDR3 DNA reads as TGTGCCAGCAGTTTATGGGGCTCGGTTCTAGATACGCAGTATTTT. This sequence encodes CASSLWGSVLDTQYF.

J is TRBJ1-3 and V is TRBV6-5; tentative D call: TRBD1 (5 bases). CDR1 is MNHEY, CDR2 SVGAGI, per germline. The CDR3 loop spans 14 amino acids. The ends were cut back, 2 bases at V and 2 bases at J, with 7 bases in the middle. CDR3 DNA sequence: TGTGCCAGCAGTTACCAGGGCGCTGGAAACACCATATATTTT. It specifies CASSYQGAGNTIYF.

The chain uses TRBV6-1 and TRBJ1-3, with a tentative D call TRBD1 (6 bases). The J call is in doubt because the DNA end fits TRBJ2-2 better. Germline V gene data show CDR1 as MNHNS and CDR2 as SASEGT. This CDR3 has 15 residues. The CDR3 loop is CASSEDRASAGELFF. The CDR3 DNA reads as TGTGCCAGCAGTGAAGACAGGGCGTCGGCCGGGGAGCTGTTTTTT.

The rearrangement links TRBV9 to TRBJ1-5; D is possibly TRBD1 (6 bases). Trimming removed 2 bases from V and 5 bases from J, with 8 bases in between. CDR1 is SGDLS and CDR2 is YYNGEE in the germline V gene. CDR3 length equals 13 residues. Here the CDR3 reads CASSVGADQPQHF. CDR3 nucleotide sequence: TGTGCCAGCAGCGTGGGGGCCGATCAGCCCCAGCATTTT.

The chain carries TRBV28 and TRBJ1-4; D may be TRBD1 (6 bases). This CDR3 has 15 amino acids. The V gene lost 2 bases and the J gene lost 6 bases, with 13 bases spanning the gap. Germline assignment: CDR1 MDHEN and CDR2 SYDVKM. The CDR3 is CASSLADSGDEKLFF. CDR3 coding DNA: TGTGCCAGCAGTTTAGCGGACAGTGGGGATGAAAAACTGTTTTTT. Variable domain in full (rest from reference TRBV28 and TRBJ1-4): DVKVTQSSRYLVKRTGEKVFLECVQDMDHENMFWYRQDPGLGLRLIYFSYDVKMKEKGDIPEGYSVSREKKERFSLILESASTNQTSMYLCASSLADSGDEKLFFGSGTQLSVL.

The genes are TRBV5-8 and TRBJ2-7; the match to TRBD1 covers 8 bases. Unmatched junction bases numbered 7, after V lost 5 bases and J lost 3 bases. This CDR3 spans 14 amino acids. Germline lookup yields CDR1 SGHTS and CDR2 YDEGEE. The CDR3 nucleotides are TGTGCCAGCAGGCGGACAGGGACCGTCTACGAGCAGTACTTC. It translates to CASRRTGTVYEQYF.

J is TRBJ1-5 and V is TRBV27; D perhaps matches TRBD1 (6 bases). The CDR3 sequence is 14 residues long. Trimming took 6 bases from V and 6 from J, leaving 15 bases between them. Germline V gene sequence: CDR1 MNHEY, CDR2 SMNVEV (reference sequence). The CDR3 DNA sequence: TGTGCCAGCAGGGTCAGGGGTATGGTTCAGCCCCAGCATTTT. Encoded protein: CASRVRGMVQPQHF.

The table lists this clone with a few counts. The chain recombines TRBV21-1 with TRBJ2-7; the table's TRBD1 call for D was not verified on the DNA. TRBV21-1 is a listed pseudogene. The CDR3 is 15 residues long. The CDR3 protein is CASSKGDRGSYEQYF. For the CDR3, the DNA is TGTGCCAGCAGCAAAGGGGACAGGGGCTCCTACGAGCAGTACTTC.

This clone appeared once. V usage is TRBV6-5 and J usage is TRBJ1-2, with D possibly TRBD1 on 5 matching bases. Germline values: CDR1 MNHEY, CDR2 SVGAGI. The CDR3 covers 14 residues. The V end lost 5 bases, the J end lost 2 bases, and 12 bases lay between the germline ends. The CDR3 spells CASSPGVGNYGYTF. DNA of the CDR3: TGTGCCAGCAGTCCGGGGGTAGGGAACTATGGCTACACCTTC.

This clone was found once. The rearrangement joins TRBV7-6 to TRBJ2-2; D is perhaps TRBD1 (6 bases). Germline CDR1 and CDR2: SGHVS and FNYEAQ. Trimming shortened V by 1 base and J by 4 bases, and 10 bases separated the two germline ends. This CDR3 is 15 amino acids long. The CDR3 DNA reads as TGTGCCAGCAGCTTAGAGCAGGGGCCCACCGGGGAGCTGTTTTTT. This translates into CASSLEQGPTGELFF.

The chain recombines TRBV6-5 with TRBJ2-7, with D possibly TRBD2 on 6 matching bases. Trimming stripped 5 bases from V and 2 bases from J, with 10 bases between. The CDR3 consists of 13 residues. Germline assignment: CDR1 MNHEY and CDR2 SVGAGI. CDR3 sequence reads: CASSTGRTYEQYF. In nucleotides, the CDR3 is TGTGCCAGCAGTACCGGGAGAACCTACGAGCAGTACTTC.

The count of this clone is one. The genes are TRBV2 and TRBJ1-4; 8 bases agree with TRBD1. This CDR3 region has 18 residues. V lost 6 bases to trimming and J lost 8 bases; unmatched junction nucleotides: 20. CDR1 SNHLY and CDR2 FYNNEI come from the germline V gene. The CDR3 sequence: CASREGPGQVGPEEKLFF. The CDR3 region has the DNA TGTGCCAGCAGGGAGGGGCCGGGACAGGTAGGCCCGGAGGAAAAACTGTTTTTT. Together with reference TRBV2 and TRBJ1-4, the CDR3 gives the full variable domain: EPEVTQTPSHQVTQMGQEVILRCVPISNHLYFYWYRQILGQKVEFLVSFYNNEISEKSEIFDDQFSVERPDGSNFTLKIRSTKLEDSAMYFCASREGPGQVGPEEKLFFGSGTQLSVL.

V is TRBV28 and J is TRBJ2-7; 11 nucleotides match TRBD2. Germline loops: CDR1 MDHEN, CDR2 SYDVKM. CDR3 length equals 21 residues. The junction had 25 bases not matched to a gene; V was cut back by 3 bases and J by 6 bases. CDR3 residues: CASSLSSTGTDDSGRVGEQYF. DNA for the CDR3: TGTGCCAGCAGTTTGAGTTCCACCGGGACAGATGATAGCGGGAGGGTGGGCGAGCAGTACTTC.

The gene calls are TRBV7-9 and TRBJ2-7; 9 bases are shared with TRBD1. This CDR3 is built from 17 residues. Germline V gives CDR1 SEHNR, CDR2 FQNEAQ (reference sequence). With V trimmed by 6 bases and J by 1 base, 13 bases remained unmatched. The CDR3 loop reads CASSTSSPGQGSYEQYF. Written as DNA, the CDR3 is TGTGCCAGCAGTACCTCCTCCCCGGGACAGGGTTCCTACGAGCAGTACTTC.

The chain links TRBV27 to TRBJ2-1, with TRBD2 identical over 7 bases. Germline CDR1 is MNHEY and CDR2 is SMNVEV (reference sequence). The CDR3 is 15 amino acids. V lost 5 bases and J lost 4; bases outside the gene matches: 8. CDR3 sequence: CASSPGTTPYNEQFF. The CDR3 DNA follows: TGTGCCAGCAGTCCGGGGACTACCCCGTACAATGAGCAGTTCTTC.

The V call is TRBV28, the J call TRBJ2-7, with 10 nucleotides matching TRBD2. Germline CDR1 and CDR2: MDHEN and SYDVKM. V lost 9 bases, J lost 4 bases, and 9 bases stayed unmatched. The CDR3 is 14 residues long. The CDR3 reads CASRRPSGSYEQYF. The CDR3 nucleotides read TGTGCCAGTCGACGGCCTAGCGGGAGTTACGAGCAGTACTTC.

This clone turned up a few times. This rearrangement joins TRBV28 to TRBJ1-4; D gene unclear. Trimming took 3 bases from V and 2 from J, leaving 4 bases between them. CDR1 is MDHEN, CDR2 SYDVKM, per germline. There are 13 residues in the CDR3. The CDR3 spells CASSFPTNEKLFF. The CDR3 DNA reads TGTGCCAGCAGTTTCCCTACTAATGAAAAACTGTTTTTT. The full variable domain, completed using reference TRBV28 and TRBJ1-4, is DVKVTQSSRYLVKRTGEKVFLECVQDMDHENMFWYRQDPGLGLRLIYFSYDVKMKEKGDIPEGYSVSREKKERFSLILESASTNQTSMYLCASSFPTNEKLFFGSGTQLSVL.

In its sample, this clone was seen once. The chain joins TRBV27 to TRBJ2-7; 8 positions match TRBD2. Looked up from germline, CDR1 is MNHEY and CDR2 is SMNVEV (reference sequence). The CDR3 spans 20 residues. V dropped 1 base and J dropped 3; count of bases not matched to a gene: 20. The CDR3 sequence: CASSLYRGGRSGGKYYEQYF. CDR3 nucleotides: TGTGCCAGCAGTTTATATCGCGGGGGGAGGTCAGGAGGGAAATACTACGAGCAGTACTTC.

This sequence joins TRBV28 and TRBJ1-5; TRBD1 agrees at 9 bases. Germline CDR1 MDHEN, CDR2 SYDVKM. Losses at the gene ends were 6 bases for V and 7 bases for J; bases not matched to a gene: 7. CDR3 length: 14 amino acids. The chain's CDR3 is CASRYDRGLQPQHF. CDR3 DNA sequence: TGTGCCAGCAGATATGACAGGGGGTTGCAGCCCCAGCATTTT. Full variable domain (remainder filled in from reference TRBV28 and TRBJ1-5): DVKVTQSSRYLVKRTGEKVFLECVQDMDHENMFWYRQDPGLGLRLIYFSYDVKMKEKGDIPEGYSVSREKKERFSLILESASTNQTSMYLCASRYDRGLQPQHFGDGTRLSIL.

CDR3 in DNA: TGTGCCAGCAGCCTCCAGACAGGGGACTCCTCCTACGAGCAGTACTTC. Protein product: CASSLQTGDSSYEQYF. This sequence joins TRBV7-9 and TRBJ2-7; 8 bases align to TRBD1. Germline V gene data show CDR1 as SEHNR and CDR2 as FQNEAQ (reference sequence). After removal of 5 bases from V and 0 bases from J, the junction contained 9 bases not matched to a gene. This CDR3 is 16 amino acids long.

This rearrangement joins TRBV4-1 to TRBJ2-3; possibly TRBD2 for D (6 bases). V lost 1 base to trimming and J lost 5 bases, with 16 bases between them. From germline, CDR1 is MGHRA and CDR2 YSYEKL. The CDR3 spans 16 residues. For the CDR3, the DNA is TGCGCCAGCAGCCAAGTGAGAGCGGGTTACAGAGATACGCAGTATTTT. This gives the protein CASSQVRAGYRDTQYF.

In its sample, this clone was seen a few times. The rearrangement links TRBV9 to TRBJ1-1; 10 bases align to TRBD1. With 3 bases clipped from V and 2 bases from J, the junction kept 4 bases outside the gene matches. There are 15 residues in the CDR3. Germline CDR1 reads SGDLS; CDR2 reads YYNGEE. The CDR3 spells CASSAETGGNTEAFF. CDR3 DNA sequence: TGTGCCAGCAGCGCAGAGACAGGGGGCAACACTGAAGCTTTCTTT.

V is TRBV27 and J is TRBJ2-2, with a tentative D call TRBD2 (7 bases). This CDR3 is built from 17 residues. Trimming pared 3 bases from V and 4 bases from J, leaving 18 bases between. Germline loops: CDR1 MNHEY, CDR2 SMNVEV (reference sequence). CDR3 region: CASSFGGRGAGTGELFF. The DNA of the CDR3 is TGTGCCAGCAGTTTTGGGGGGAGGGGGGCAGGCACCGGGGAGCTGTTTTTT.

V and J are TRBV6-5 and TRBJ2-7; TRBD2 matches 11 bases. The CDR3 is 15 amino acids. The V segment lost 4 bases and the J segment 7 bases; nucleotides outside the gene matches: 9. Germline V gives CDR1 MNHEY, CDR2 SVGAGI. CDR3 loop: CASSSTSGSGREQYF. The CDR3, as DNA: TGTGCCAGCAGTTCTACTAGCGGGAGCGGCCGGGAGCAGTACTTC.

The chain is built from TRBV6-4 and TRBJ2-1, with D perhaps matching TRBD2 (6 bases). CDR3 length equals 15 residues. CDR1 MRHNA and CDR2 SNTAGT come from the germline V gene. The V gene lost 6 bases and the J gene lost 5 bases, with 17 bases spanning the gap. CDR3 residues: CASRLTSNPHNEQFF. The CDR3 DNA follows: TGTGCCAGCAGGCTGACTAGTAACCCCCACAATGAGCAGTTCTTC.

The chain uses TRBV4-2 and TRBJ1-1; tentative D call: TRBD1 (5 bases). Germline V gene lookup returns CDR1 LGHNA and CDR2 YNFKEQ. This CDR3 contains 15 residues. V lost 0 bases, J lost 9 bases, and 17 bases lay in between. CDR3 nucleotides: TGTGCCAGCAGCCAAGAGGGGGGAGAAGGGGTTAAAGCTTTCTTT. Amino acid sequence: CASSQEGGEGVKAFF.